This T cell receptor beta chain was profiled in a study of cytomegalovirus exposure and HLA in healthy donors. Donors showed nominal health when sampled, although they likely had unrecorded immune exposures. With respect to this clone: The antigen remains undetermined.

Whole-study findings and limits: When analyzed later, the rates of TCR association showed variation by HLA locus, with DRB1 the most and HLA-C the fewest.

The length of the CDR3 is 17 residues. V shed 6 bases and J shed 3 bases, with 21 bases lying between them. Germline V gene data show CDR1 as MDHEN and CDR2 as SYDVKM. 60 Vbeta and 13 Jbeta primers were used in PCR. Original processing methods: In a later analysis, around 10 million of approximately 81 million unique beta chains occurred in at least two donors. The protocol was immunoSEQ multiplex PCR, while the TCRdb copy is restricted to in-frame clones and leaves out a portion. Clone size and V and J calls were adopted from that table, with D and trimming inferred from the DNA. Of over 150,000 clones listed, about four fifths are singletons.

The rearrangement joins TRBV28 to TRBJ1-3; tentatively, D is TRBD1 (6 bases). The origin of this receptor is a woman aged 45-59 years in good health and CMV-seropositive. The sample was PBMCs. CDR3 bases: TGTGCCAGCAGAACTATACAGGGAAGCAGGGTTGGAAACACCATATATTTT. Translated: CASRTIQGSRVGNTIYF.